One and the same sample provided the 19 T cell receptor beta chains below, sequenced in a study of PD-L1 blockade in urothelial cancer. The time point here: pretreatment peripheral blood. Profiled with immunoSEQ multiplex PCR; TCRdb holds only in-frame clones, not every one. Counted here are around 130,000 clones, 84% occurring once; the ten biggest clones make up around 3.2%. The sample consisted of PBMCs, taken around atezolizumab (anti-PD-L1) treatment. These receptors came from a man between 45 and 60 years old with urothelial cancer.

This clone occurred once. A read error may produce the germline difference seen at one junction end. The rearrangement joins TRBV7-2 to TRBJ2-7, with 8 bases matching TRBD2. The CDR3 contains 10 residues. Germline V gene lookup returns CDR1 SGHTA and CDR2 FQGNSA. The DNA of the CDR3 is TGTGCCAGCAGCCGTACTAGCGGTGACTTC. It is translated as CASSRTSGDF.

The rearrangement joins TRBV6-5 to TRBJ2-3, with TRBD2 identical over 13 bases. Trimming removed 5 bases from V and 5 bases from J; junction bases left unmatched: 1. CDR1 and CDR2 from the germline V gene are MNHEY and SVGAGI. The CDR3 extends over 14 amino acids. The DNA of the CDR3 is TGTGCCAGCAGTAGGACTAGCGGGAGAGATACGCAGTATTTT. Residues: CASSRTSGRDTQYF.

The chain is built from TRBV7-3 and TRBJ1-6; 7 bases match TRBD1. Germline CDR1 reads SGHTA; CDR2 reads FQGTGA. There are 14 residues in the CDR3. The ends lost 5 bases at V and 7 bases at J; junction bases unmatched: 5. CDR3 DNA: TGTGCCAGCAGCCCCGGGACAGCCAATTCACCCCTCCACTTT. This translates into CASSPGTANSPLHF.

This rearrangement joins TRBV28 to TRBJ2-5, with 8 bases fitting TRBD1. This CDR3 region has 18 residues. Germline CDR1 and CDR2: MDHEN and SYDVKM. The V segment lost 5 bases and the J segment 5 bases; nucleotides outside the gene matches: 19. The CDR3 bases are TGTGCCAGCAGTCCACCCCGAACGTCCAGGGGGCAACAGGAGACCCAGTACTTC. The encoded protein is CASSPPRTSRGQQETQYF.

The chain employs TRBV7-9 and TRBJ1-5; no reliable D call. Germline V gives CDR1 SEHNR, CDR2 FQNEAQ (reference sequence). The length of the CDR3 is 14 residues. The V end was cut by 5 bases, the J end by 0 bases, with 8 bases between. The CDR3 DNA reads TGTGCCAGCAGCCTAAGCAATAGCAATCAGCCCCAGCATTTT. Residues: CASSLSNSNQPQHF.

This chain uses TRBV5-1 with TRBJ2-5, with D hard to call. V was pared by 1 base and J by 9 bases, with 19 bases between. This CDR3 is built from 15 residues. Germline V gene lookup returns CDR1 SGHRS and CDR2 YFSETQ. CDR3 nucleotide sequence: TGCGCCAGCAGCTTGTCAGGCGACCCAACCCAGGCCCAGTACTTC. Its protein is CASSLSGDPTQAQYF.

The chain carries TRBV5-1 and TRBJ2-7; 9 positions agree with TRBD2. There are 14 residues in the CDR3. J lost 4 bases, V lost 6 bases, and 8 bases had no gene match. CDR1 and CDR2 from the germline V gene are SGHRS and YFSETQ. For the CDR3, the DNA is TGCGCCAGCACCAGTCTTAGCGGGAGTTACGAGCAGTACTTC. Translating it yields CASTSLSGSYEQYF. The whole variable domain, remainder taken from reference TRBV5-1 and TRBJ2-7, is KAGVTQTPRYLIKTRGQQVTLSCSPISGHRSVSWYQQTPGQGLQFLFEYFSETQRNKGNFPGRFSGRQFSNSRSEMNVSTLELGDSALYLCASTSLSGSYEQYFGPGTRLTVT.

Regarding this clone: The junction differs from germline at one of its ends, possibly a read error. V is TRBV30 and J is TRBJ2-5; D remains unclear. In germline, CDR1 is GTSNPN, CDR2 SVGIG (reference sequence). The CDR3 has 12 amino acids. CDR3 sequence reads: CAWGVTEETQYF. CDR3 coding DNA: TGTGCCTGGGGTGTTACGGAAGAGACCCAGTACTTC.

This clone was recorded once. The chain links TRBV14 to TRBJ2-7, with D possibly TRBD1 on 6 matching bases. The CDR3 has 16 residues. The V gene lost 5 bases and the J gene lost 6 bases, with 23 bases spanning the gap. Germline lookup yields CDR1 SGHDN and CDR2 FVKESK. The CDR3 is CASSENRDTHTGEQYF. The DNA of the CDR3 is TGTGCCAGCAGCGAGAACCGGGACACTCATACGGGCGAGCAGTACTTC.

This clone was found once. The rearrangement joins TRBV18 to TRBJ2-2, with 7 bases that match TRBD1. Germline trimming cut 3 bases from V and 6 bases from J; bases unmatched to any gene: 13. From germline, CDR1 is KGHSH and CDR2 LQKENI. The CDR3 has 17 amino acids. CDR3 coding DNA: TGTGCCAGCTCACCCCAATCTCCTACGACAGGGCCCGGGGAGCTGTTTTTT. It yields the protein CASSPQSPTTGPGELFF.

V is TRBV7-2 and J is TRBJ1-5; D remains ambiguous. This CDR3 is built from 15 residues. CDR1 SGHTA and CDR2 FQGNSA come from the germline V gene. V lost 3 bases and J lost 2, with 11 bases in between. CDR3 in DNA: TGTGCCAGCAGCTTGAGGGCAGATGGCAATCAGCCCCAGCATTTT. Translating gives CASSLRADGNQPQHF.

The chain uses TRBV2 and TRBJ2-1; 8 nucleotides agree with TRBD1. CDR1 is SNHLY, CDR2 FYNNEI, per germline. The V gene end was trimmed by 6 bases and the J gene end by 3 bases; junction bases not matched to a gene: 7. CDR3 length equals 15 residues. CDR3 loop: CASSLRQGIYNEQFF. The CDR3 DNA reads TGTGCCAGCAGCCTCCGACAGGGGATCTACAATGAGCAGTTCTTC. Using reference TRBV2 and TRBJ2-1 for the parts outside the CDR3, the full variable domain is EPEVTQTPSHQVTQMGQEVILRCVPISNHLYFYWYRQILGQKVEFLVSFYNNEISEKSEIFDDQFSVERPDGSNFTLKIRSTKLEDSAMYFCASSLRQGIYNEQFFGPGTRLTVL.

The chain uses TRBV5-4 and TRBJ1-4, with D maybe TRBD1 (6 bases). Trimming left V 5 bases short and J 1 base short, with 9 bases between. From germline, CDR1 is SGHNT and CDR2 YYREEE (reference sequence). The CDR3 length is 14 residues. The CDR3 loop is CASRVQGTNEKLFF. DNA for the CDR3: TGTGCCAGCAGGGTACAGGGAACTAATGAAAAACTGTTTTTT.

The CDR3 sequence: CASSSGGARNGELFF. CDR3 nucleotides: TGTGCCAGCAGTTCAGGGGGCGCCCGGAACGGGGAGCTGTTTTTT. This chain uses TRBV28 with TRBJ2-2; 8 positions match TRBD1. The V segment lost 4 bases and the J segment 7 bases; nucleotides outside the gene matches: 8. From germline, CDR1 is MDHEN and CDR2 SYDVKM. The CDR3 contains 15 residues.

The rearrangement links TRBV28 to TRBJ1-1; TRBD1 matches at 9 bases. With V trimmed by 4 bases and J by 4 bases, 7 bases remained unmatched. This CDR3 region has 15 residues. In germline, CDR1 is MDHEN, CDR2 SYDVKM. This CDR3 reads CASSSRGQGSTEAFF. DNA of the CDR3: TGTGCCAGCAGTTCAAGAGGACAGGGGAGCACTGAAGCTTTCTTT.

The CDR3 loop reads CASSPTSGRRQTQYF. As DNA, the CDR3 is TGTGCCAGCAGTCCAACTAGCGGGAGACGACAGACCCAGTACTTC. The chain has TRBV6-5 and TRBJ2-5; 11 bases match TRBD2. In germline, CDR1 is MNHEY, CDR2 SVGAGI. V was pared by 5 bases and J by 6 bases, with 8 bases of the junction left unmatched. This CDR3 has 15 amino acids.

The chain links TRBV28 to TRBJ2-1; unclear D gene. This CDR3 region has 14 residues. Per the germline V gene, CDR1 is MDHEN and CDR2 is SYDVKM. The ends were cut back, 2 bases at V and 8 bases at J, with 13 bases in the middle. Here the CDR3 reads CASSLAIDRDEQFF. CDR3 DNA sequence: TGTGCCAGCAGTTTAGCGATAGATCGGGATGAGCAGTTCTTC.

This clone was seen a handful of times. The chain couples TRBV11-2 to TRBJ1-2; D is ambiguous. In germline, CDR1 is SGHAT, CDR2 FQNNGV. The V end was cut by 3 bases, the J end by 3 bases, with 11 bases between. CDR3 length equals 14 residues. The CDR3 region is CASSFAGSDYGYTF. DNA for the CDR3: TGTGCCAGCAGCTTTGCAGGTTCGGACTATGGCTACACCTTC.

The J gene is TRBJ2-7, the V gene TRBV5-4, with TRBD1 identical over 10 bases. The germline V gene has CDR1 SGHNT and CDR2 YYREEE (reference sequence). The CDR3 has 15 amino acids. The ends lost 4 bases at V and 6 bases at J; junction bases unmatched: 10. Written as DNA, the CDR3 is TGTGCCAGCAGCCCAAGGACAGGGGGACCCCTCGAGCAGTACTTC. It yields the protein CASSPRTGGPLEQYF.